One sample yielded the 9 T cell receptor beta chains listed below, sequenced in a study of shared clonotypes between healthy human individuals. Repertoires were generated with immunoSEQ multiplex PCR, while TCRdb's copy carries only in-frame clones and drops some. The sample has more than 1,200,000 clones; approximately 98.5% are singletons. Specimen: naive CD4+ T cells sorted from blood. Subset specified: CD45RA+ positively selected. The receptors originated from a man aged 25 to 40 in good health.

About this clone itself: Other DNA sequences in this specimen translate into the identical CDR3. This chain connects TRBV15 to TRBJ2-7; weak D call: TRBD1 (6 bases). The CDR3 has 13 residues. Germline V CDR1 and CDR2: LNHNV, YYDKDF (reference sequence). V was shortened by 0 bases and J by 4 bases, with 7 bases between the two germline ends. CDR3 coding DNA: TGTGCCACCAGCAGAGATCAGGGGTACGAGCAGTACTTC. This translates into CATSRDQGYEQYF.

The V and J genes are TRBV29-1 and TRBJ1-4; a possible D gene is TRBD1 (5 bases). Looked up from germline, CDR1 is SQVTM and CDR2 is ANQGSEA. The V end was cut by 7 bases, the J end by 4 bases, with 16 bases between. The CDR3 has 14 amino acids. In DNA form, the CDR3 reads TGCAGCGCGTGCCAAGGGGCGGGTAATGAAAAACTGTTTTTT. Translation: CSACQGAGNEKLFF.

V and J are TRBV6-5 and TRBJ2-1; 7 bases map to TRBD1. Germline trimming cut 6 bases from V and 5 bases from J; bases unmatched to any gene: 4. The germline CDR1 and CDR2 sequences are MNHEY and SVGAGI. The CDR3 totals 13 residues. CDR3 protein: CASRTGLHNEQFF. The CDR3 region has the DNA TGTGCCAGCAGGACAGGGTTACACAATGAGCAGTTCTTC.

Comment on this clone: The identical CDR3 is also encoded by other nucleotide sequences in the sample. The chain carries TRBV5-1 and TRBJ2-2; TRBD2 matches at 7 bases. V trimming: 2 bases; J trimming: 4 bases; junction bases outside the gene matches: 5. The germline V gene has CDR1 SGHRS and CDR2 YFSETQ. The CDR3 runs to 15 residues. The CDR3 sequence: CASSLGVAGTGELFF. CDR3 nucleotides: TGCGCCAGCAGCTTAGGGGTAGCGGGCACCGGGGAGCTGTTTTTT. Full variable domain (rest looked up from reference TRBV5-1 and TRBJ2-2): KAGVTQTPRYLIKTRGQQVTLSCSPISGHRSVSWYQQTPGQGLQFLFEYFSETQRNKGNFPGRFSGRQFSNSRSEMNVSTLELGDSALYLCASSLGVAGTGELFFGEGSRLTVL.

V gene TRBV5-4 combines with J gene TRBJ2-2; tentative D call: TRBD1 (5 bases). Trimming took off 0 bases at V and 6 bases at J, with 9 bases between the two ends. This CDR3 contains 14 residues. CDR1 and CDR2 from the germline V gene are SGHNT and YYREEE (reference sequence). Here the CDR3 reads CASSLGGYPGELFF. As DNA, the CDR3 is TGTGCCAGCAGCTTGGGGGGCTACCCCGGGGAGCTGTTTTTT.

The chain has TRBV5-1 and TRBJ2-3; D is possibly TRBD2 (5 bases). Trimming took off 4 bases at V and 2 bases at J, with 14 bases between the two ends. The V gene's germline CDR1 is SGHRS and CDR2 YFSETQ. This CDR3 has 15 residues. CDR3 residues: CASSPVGDSTDTQYF. The CDR3 bases are TGCGCCAGCAGCCCGGTGGGAGACTCCACAGATACGCAGTATTTT. The variable domain in full, completed from reference TRBV5-1 and TRBJ2-3, reads KAGVTQTPRYLIKTRGQQVTLSCSPISGHRSVSWYQQTPGQGLQFLFEYFSETQRNKGNFPGRFSGRQFSNSRSEMNVSTLELGDSALYLCASSPVGDSTDTQYFGPGTRLTVL.

The rearrangement uses TRBV18 and TRBJ2-7; possible D gene TRBD2, 6 bases. The CDR3 consists of 17 residues. The V gene lost 2 bases and the J gene lost 7 bases, with 24 bases spanning the gap. Germline V gene sequence: CDR1 KGHSH, CDR2 LQKENI. The CDR3 coding sequence is TGTGCCAGCTCACCAACCCATCCACGAGCGGGTCTGCAGGAGCAGTACTTC. This codes for CASSPTHPRAGLQEQYF.

The chain couples TRBV28 to TRBJ2-7, with 7 nucleotides matching TRBD2. The germline V gene encodes CDR1 MDHEN and CDR2 SYDVKM. V lost 4 bases, J lost 4 bases, and 7 bases stayed unmatched. CDR3 length: 14 amino acids. CDR3: CASSYGGSWYEQYF. CDR3 in DNA: TGTGCCAGCAGTTACGGCGGGAGTTGGTACGAGCAGTACTTC.

This clone was recorded once. This chain connects TRBV29-1 to TRBJ2-1; 11 nucleotides align to TRBD2. The CDR3 is made up of 15 amino acids. Germline lookup yields CDR1 SQVTM and CDR2 ANQGSEA. Trimming removed 4 bases from V and 5 bases from J; junction bases left unmatched: 7. The CDR3 reads CSVGDIAGGNNEQFF. Here the CDR3 DNA reads TGCAGCGTTGGTGATATAGCGGGAGGGAACAATGAGCAGTTCTTC.